Listed here are 16 T cell receptor beta chains from one sample, sequenced in a study of blood T cell repertoires in COVID-19. Profiled with immunoSEQ multiplex PCR; TCRdb holds only in-frame clones, not every one. The sample shows some 340,000 clones, over 80% of them seen only once. Sequencing input: PBMCs or T cells enriched from blood (not recorded which). The receptor source for this set is a woman aged 45-59 years who had recovered from COVID-19.

This chain connects TRBV7-3 to TRBJ1-1, with 7 bases identical to TRBD1. Trimming removed 5 bases from V and 7 bases from J; junction bases left unmatched: 7. This CDR3 has 13 amino acids. The germline V gene encodes CDR1 SGHTA and CDR2 FQGTGA. The CDR3 region has the DNA TGTGCCAGCAGCCCCCGACAGGGTGGTGAAGCTTTCTTT. It is translated as CASSPRQGGEAFF.

A note on this clone: Other DNA sequences in this sample translate to the same CDR3. CDR3 coding DNA: TGTGCCAGCAGTTTGTACAGGGGCACTGAAGCTTTCTTT. Translated: CASSLYRGTEAFF. V and J are TRBV27 and TRBJ1-1, with 7 bases that match TRBD1. Germline assignment: CDR1 MNHEY and CDR2 SMNVEV (reference sequence). CDR3 size: 13 residues. The trim removed 3 bases at V and 4 bases at J, leaving 2 bases unmatched.

This chain connects TRBV3-1 (or the pseudogene TRBV3-2) to TRBJ1-1; D gene ambiguous. The germline V gene encodes CDR1 LGHDT and CDR2 YNNKEL (reference sequence). V was pared by 1 base and J by 10 bases, with 13 bases between. The CDR3 runs to 13 residues. CDR3 bases: TGTGCCAGCAGCCAAGTTGGCGGGAGTGGAGCTTTCTTT. Translating gives CASSQVGGSGAFF.

DNA for the CDR3: TGTGCCAGCAGTCCACAAGTAGGGGTAGGGGCCTATGGCTACACCTTC. The encoded protein is CASSPQVGVGAYGYTF. The J gene is TRBJ1-2, the V gene TRBV5-4; D might be TRBD1 (5 bases). Trimming shortened V by 5 bases and J by 4 bases, and 21 bases separated the two germline ends. CDR1 and CDR2 (germline): SGHNT, YYREEE (reference sequence). The CDR3 is 16 amino acids.

The rearrangement links TRBV28 to TRBJ2-1, with 8 positions matching TRBD1. The germline V gene encodes CDR1 MDHEN and CDR2 SYDVKM. V trimming: 8 bases; J trimming: 8 bases; junction bases outside the gene matches: 20. The CDR3 is 17 residues long. CDR3 sequence (DNA): TGTGCCAGCTCGCCGCCCCCAGGGGGCTTTAGACTCGATGAGCAGTTCTTC. It encodes CASSPPPGGFRLDEQFF. The full variable domain, with the rest looked up from reference TRBV28 and TRBJ2-1, is DVKVTQSSRYLVKRTGEKVFLECVQDMDHENMFWYRQDPGLGLRLIYFSYDVKMKEKGDIPEGYSVSREKKERFSLILESASTNQTSMYLCASSPPPGGFRLDEQFFGPGTRLTVL.

V and J are TRBV7-2 and TRBJ2-7; TRBD1 matches 7 bases. J was trimmed by 3 bases and V by 2 bases; bases with no gene match: 1. The CDR3 spans 13 residues. Germline V gene sequence: CDR1 SGHTA, CDR2 FQGNSA. CDR3 region: CASSLRDSYEQYF. The CDR3 nucleotides read TGTGCCAGCAGCTTAAGGGACAGCTACGAGCAGTACTTC.

The rearrangement uses TRBV7-9 and TRBJ2-7; 7 positions agree with TRBD2. The germline V gene has CDR1 SEHNR and CDR2 FQNEAQ (reference sequence). With V trimmed by 7 bases and J by 4 bases, 10 bases remained unmatched. This CDR3 region has 14 residues. For the CDR3, the DNA is TGTGCCAGCACCGCTGGGGGGGATTTTTACGAGCAGTACTTC. The encoded protein is CASTAGGDFYEQYF.

J is TRBJ2-1 and V is TRBV9, with TRBD2 matching 11 bases. Unmatched junction bases numbered 6, after V lost 0 bases and J lost 7 bases. Looked up from germline, CDR1 is SGDLS and CDR2 is YYNGEE. This CDR3 has 16 amino acids. The CDR3 bases are TGTGCCAGCAGCGTAGAGAGGGGACTAGCGGATAATGAGCAGTTCTTC. Translated, it gives CASSVERGLADNEQFF.

CDR3 loop: CASSKPELAGVDTQYF. In DNA, the CDR3 is TGTGCCAGCAGTAAACCTGAACTAGCGGGAGTAGATACGCAGTATTTT. The rearrangement uses TRBV6-2 or TRBV6-3 and TRBJ2-3; 11 bases are shared with TRBD2. Germline-derived CDR1 and CDR2 are MNHEY and SVGEGT. The CDR3 covers 16 residues. Trimming removed 5 bases from V and 5 bases from J; junction bases left unmatched: 9.

This chain links TRBV30 with TRBJ2-5; D perhaps matches TRBD1 (5 bases). This CDR3 region has 14 residues. V was pared by 0 bases and J by 4 bases, with 12 bases between. The germline gives CDR1 GTSNPN, CDR2 SVGIG (reference sequence). As DNA, the CDR3 is TGTGCCTGGAGTGTGCAGGGTAGTGCAGAGACCCAGTACTTC. As protein: CAWSVQGSAETQYF. The whole variable domain, filled in from reference TRBV30 and TRBJ2-5, reads SQTIHQWPATLVQPVGSPLSLECTVEGTSNPNLYWYRQAAGRGLQLLFYSVGIGQISSEVPQNLSASRPQDRQFILSSKKLLLSDSGFYLCAWSVQGSAETQYFGPGTRLLVL.

This clone was counted once. The rearrangement uses TRBV9 and TRBJ1-2; D is unclear. Per the germline V gene, CDR1 is SGDLS and CDR2 is YYNGEE. The CDR3 contains 15 residues. Deletions cut 0 bases from V and 5 bases from J, with 14 bases between. The CDR3 sequence is CASSVAPIGRYGYTF. DNA for the CDR3: TGTGCCAGCAGCGTAGCCCCAATCGGGAGATATGGCTACACCTTC.

As to this clone: The same CDR3 is also encoded by other DNA sequences in this sample. The chain recombines TRBV9 with TRBJ1-1; tentatively, D is TRBD1 (5 bases). Trimming took off 0 bases at V and 1 base at J, with 7 bases between the two ends. Germline V gives CDR1 SGDLS, CDR2 YYNGEE. There are 14 residues in the CDR3. The CDR3 loop reads CASSVGQGNTEAFF. CDR3 bases: TGTGCCAGCAGCGTAGGTCAGGGGAACACTGAAGCTTTCTTT.

This rearrangement joins TRBV11-2 to TRBJ2-7; maybe TRBD2 (5 bases). Germline assignment: CDR1 SGHAT and CDR2 FQNNGV. Trimming took off 1 base at V and 6 bases at J, with 19 bases between the two ends. This CDR3 contains 16 residues. CDR3 DNA: TGTGCCAGCAGCTTAGGCCAGGATCAGCGGCTTGGCGAGCAGTACTTC. Amino acid sequence: CASSLGQDQRLGEQYF.

The chain uses TRBV7-6 and TRBJ2-2, with a possible D match to TRBD2 (7 bases). V was trimmed by 4 bases and J by 7 bases, leaving 16 bases between them. In germline, CDR1 is SGHVS, CDR2 FNYEAQ. The CDR3 runs to 15 residues. CDR3 DNA: TGTGCCAGCAGCTCCTGGGGGGGGCGCGACGGGGAGCTGTTTTTT. Protein sequence: CASSSWGGRDGELFF.

The V and J genes are TRBV2 and TRBJ1-1, with D possibly being TRBD1 (5 bases). V lost 7 bases to trimming and J lost 1 base, with 10 bases between them. Germline assignment: CDR1 SNHLY and CDR2 FYNNEI. The CDR3 length is 13 residues. The CDR3 DNA follows: TGTGCCAGCAATCAGGGCCCGAACACTGAAGCTTTCTTT. This gives the protein CASNQGPNTEAFF.

V and J are TRBV19 and TRBJ1-1; 7 nucleotides match TRBD1. The V gene end was trimmed by 5 bases and the J gene end by 3 bases; junction bases not matched to a gene: 15. Germline V gene lookup returns CDR1 LNHDA and CDR2 SQIVND (reference sequence). This CDR3 region has 17 residues. CDR3 sequence (DNA): TGTGCCAGTAGTCTACGTCAAAAGGGGGCGGGCGACACTGAAGCTTTCTTT. Its protein product is CASSLRQKGAGDTEAFF.